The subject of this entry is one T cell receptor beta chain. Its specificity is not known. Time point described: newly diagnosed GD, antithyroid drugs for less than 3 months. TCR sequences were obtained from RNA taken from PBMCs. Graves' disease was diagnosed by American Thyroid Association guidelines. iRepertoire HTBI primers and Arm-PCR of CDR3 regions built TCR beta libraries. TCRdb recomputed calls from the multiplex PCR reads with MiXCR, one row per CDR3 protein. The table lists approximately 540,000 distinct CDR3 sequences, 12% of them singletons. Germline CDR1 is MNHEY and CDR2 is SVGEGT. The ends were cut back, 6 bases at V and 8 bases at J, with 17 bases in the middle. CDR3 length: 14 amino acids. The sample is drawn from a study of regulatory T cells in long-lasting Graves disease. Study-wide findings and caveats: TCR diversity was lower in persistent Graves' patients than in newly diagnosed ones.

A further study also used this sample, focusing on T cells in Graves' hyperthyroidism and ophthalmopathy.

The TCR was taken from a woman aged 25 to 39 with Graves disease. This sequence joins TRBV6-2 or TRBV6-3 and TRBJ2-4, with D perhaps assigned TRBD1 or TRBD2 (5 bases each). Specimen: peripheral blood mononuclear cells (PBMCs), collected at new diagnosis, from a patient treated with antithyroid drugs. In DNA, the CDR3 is TGTGCCAGCAGCCCGGTGGGGGTTCAGGACATTCAGTACTTC. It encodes CASSPVGVQDIQYF.